This T cell receptor (beta chain) was sequenced for a study of regulatory T cells in long-lasting Graves disease. Study results and limitations: Patients whose Graves' disease persisted exhibited lower TCR diversity than those newly diagnosed.

Unmatched junction bases numbered 4, after V lost 0 bases and J lost 5 bases. The CDR3 covers 15 residues. Germline V gene data show CDR1 as MGHRA and CDR2 as YSYEKL. Described time point: newly diagnosed GD, antithyroid drugs for less than 3 months. From RNA extracted from PBMCs, the TCR library was made. The guidelines of the American Thyroid Association were the basis for diagnosing Graves' disease. Peripheral blood, at about 9 milliliters, went into EDTA tubes. TCR beta libraries were built with iRepertoire HTBI primers and Arm-PCR of CDR3 regions. Using its own MiXCR run on the multiplex PCR reads, TCRdb lists one record per CDR3 protein. In the table there are 250,000 to 300,000 distinct CDR3 sequences, around 19% of which are singletons. This clonotype was seen repeatedly, ten times or more. Its target is not known. The sample was also linked to a second study, of T cells in Graves' hyperthyroidism and ophthalmopathy. From that second work: Patients counted as stable if ophthalmopathy did not develop within 18 months.

The chain has TRBV4-1 and TRBJ2-5; 9 nucleotides match TRBD2. The sequences come from peripheral blood mononuclear cells (PBMCs), collected at new diagnosis, from a patient treated with antithyroid drugs. The origin of this receptor is a woman aged 25 to 45 with Graves disease. CDR3 amino acids: CASSQDGGGAETQYF. CDR3 DNA sequence: TGCGCCAGCAGCCAAGATGGCGGGGGGGCTGAGACCCAGTACTTC.